The clone carrying this TCR beta chain was recorded at least ten times. These data are taken from a study of T cells after yellow fever vaccination. A single record per CDR3 protein comes from TCRdb applying MiXCR to the 5' RACE reads. This table has about 26,000 distinct CDR3 sequences, about 5.5% appearing once. Study-level results: Primary-vaccination clones mostly resurfaced post-booster (approximately 96% CD4, approximately 90% CD8).

The sample consisted of PBMCs, either bulk or a sorted T-cell subset (CD4+, CD8+, memory, or dextramer-sorted; not recorded which), taken 15 days after the yellow fever booster vaccination. The sequence was obtained from a man under 40 who received the YFV17D yellow fever vaccine.

DNA for the CDR3: TGTGCCAGCAGTTTCGGAACTAGCACAGATACGCAGTATTTT. This gives the protein CASSFGTSTDTQYF. The V and J genes are TRBV12-3 or TRBV12-4 and TRBJ2-3; D is uncertain. CDR3 length: 14 amino acids. The ends were cut back, 3 bases at V and 0 bases at J, with 7 bases in the middle.